This TCR beta chain is from a study of response to subunit inactivated influenza vaccine (dated by TCRdb to the late 2010s). A note on the overall study: To follow how T cells responded to a trivalent subunit inactivated influenza vaccine, the researchers relied on deep quantitative profiling of the T cell receptor repertoire. Results and caveats for the whole study, not just this receptor: According to the authors, only a limited number of new T cells may be recruited by each seasonal influenza vaccination.

Library generation was performed with RT-PCR. Sequencing relied on an Illumina HiSeq 2500. TCRdb trimmed public reads at Q25 via fastp, called clones via MiXCR and kept in-frame beta chains. For every CDR3 protein sequence, its rows merge into one entry that carries the most common genes and DNA. The sample table records approximately 700,000 distinct CDR3 sequences; about a sixth of these occur just once. Approximately 10% of the sample is held by the ten biggest clonotypes. This clonotype has just a few counts. There is no known antigen for this receptor. Per-base quality was not reported, and no clone a single base away is much larger than it. V is cut by 0 bases and J by 7 bases, and the space between the germline ends is 16 bases. From a lookup of the germline V gene, CDR1 and CDR2 are LGHNA and YNFKEQ. CDR3 length: 15 amino acids, cysteine to phenylalanine. Only CDR3 DNA remains: 45 bases, in frame from the first base.

This sequence originates from a man aged 50-60 years who received an inactivated influenza vaccine. Donor details come from another sample of the same person, matched by shared clones. The material was PBMCs from blood, obtained approximately 12 days after vaccination. Here the chain combines TRBV4-2 and TRBJ2-7, with a weak D call of TRBD2 (6 bases match). In nucleotide form, the sequence is TGTGCCAGCAGCCAAGATAGCTGGACCGGAGGGGAGCAGTACTTC. Translated, it reads CASSQDSWTGGEQYF.